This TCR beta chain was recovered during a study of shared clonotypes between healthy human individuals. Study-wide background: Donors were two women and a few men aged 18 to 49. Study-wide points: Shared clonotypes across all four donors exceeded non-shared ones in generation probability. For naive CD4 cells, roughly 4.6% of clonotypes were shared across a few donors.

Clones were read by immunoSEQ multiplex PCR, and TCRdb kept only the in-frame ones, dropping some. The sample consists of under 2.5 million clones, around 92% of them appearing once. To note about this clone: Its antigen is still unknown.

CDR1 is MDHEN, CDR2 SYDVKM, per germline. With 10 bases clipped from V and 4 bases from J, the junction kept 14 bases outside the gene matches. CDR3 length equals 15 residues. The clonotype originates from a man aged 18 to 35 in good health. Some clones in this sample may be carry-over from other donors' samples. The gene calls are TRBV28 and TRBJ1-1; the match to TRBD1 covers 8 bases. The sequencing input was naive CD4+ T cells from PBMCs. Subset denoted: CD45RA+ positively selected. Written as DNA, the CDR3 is TGTGCCACTCTACAGGGGGGCGCGTCATCCACTGAAGCTTTCTTT. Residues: CATLQGGASSTEAFF.